Described below is a single T cell receptor (beta chain) sequence and its context. Antigen: not known. PCR primers comprised 60 Vbeta and 13 Jbeta primers. Original processing methods: Later analysis identified 80 million to 85 million unique TCR beta chains, 8.5 million to 13 million shared. The data were produced by immunoSEQ multiplex PCR, yet TCRdb's version contains in-frame clones alone and is incomplete. Clone size and the V and J calls come from that table; the DNA yielded D and trimming. Of about 150,000 clones in the sample, approximately 80% were seen once. The source of the sample is a study of cytomegalovirus exposure and HLA in healthy donors. Turning to the study itself: Researchers previously reported finding roughly 120 million unique TCR beta sequences from approximately 200 million T cells. Study-wide points: Later analysis identified a missense DCLRE1C variant that was linked to TCR beta V- and J-gene trimming. HLA restriction was apparent for most CMV-associated TCR beta chains in a later analysis.

The sequence derives from a man aged 25-40 years in good health and CMV-seropositive. Sample: PBMCs.

CDR3 amino acids: CASSERGGGANVLTF. In nucleotides, the CDR3 is TGTGCCAGCAGTGAACGGGGTGGTGGGGCCAACGTCCTGACTTTC. This rearrangement joins TRBV6-1 to TRBJ2-6; D possibly corresponds to TRBD2 (5 bases). Trimming shortened V by 2 bases and J by 3 bases, and 8 bases separated the two germline ends. The CDR3 is 15 residues long. Germline lookup yields CDR1 MNHNS and CDR2 SASEGT.